This T cell receptor beta chain was sequenced in a study of blood T cells in healthy people across ages. Study-level findings and limits: PBMCs that were unsorted prevented a conclusive naive versus antigen-experienced comparison.

V was clipped by 7 bases and J by 5 bases; unmatched bases: 15. This CDR3 spans 16 amino acids. From germline, CDR1 is KGHDR and CDR2 SFDVKD. Total RNA, at least 6 micrograms per sample, was extracted from PBMCs. A second PCR, run for roughly 6 to 11 cycles, used a sample-barcoded 5' primer plus a J-beta primer mix. Each TCR beta cDNA got a 12-nucleotide random molecular identifier. TCRdb passed the 5' RACE reads through MiXCR, listing each CDR3 protein once. The sample contains 700,000 or so distinct CDR3 sequences, approximately 40% of which appear only once. On this clonotype: What it binds is not known.

The genes are TRBV24-1 and TRBJ2-5; 7 bases fit TRBD2. The source is a man older than 75 in good health. Sequenced: blood. This CDR3 reads CATSAPRAGSRETQYF. The CDR3 region has the DNA TGTGCCACCAGCGCCCCTAGAGCGGGATCTCGGGAGACCCAGTACTTC.